The 30 T cell receptor beta chains in this list originate from one sample, sequenced in a study of a mutant IDH1 vaccine in newly diagnosed glioma (dated by TCRdb to about 2021). No antigen is known for these receptors. The time point label, read with the paper, signifies: week 47, end of study. Every vaccine dose consisted of 300 ug of a 20-mer mutant IDH1 peptide in Montanide, administered subcutaneously together with topical imiquimod. Library preparation was by the immunoSEQ multiplex PCR assay. This immuneACCESS table, as held by TCRdb, lists in-frame sequences with V and J called but not all clones. Of the missing ones, under half trace to an unresolved V gene in checked studies; the others have no known cause. A total of 58,000 or so clones appear in this sample, around 83% of them only once. About 3.2% of the sample rests with the top ten. The sequencing here drew on PBMCs, taken from a glioma patient whose treatment included an IDH1 peptide vaccine. These receptors were collected from a woman aged 45-60 years with glioma.

This clone was seen only a few times. V and J are TRBV4-3 and TRBJ1-6; the D is unclear. Germline values: CDR1 LGHNA, CDR2 YSLEER. The V end lost 6 bases, the J end lost 10 bases, and 10 bases lay between the germline ends. The CDR3 consists of 12 residues. As DNA, the CDR3 is TGCGCCAGCAGTAGGGCCGGATCACCCCTCCACTTT. Translation: CASSRAGSPLHF.

This rearrangement joins TRBV11-2 to TRBJ1-1; 7 bases match TRBD1. Trimming took 2 bases from V and 6 from J; bases not matched to a gene: 6. Germline loops: CDR1 SGHAT, CDR2 FQNNGV. There are 14 residues in the CDR3. Written as DNA, the CDR3 is TGTGCCAGCAGCTTACCAAAGACAGGGCCTGAAGCTTTCTTT. This translates into CASSLPKTGPEAFF.

This chain links TRBV5-5 with TRBJ2-2, with TRBD1 identical over 8 bases. Trimming removed 5 bases from V and 2 bases from J; junction bases left unmatched: 8. CDR1 and CDR2 from the germline V gene are SGHKS and YYEKEE (reference sequence). The CDR3 extends over 16 amino acids. The CDR3 nucleotides are TGTGCCAGCAGTCCTACAGGGGGTCGAAACACCGGGGAGCTGTTTTTT. This encodes CASSPTGGRNTGELFF.

The chain employs TRBV7-2 and TRBJ1-6; no definite D call. The V gene lost 4 bases and the J gene lost 0 bases, with 7 bases spanning the gap. Germline V gene data show CDR1 as SGHTA and CDR2 as FQGNSA. The CDR3 length is 15 residues. The CDR3 DNA reads as TGTGCCAGCAGCTCCTCGAGCTCCTATAATTCACCCCTCCACTTT. It yields the protein CASSSSSSYNSPLHF.

The chain combines TRBV7-9 with TRBJ1-5; no firm D call. Germline loops: CDR1 SEHNR, CDR2 FQNEAQ (reference sequence). Trimming stripped 10 bases from V and 3 bases from J, with 13 bases between. The CDR3 extends over 13 amino acids. CDR3 DNA: TGTGCCACCTCCCCCCAAAACAATCAGCCCCAGCATTTT. It yields the protein CATSPQNNQPQHF.

This clone has just a few counts. The rearrangement links TRBV19 to TRBJ1-5; a possible D gene is TRBD1 (6 bases). The CDR3 is 13 residues long. Between the trimmed V and J ends, which lost 7 bases and 3 bases, there was a span of 10 bases. Germline CDR1 and CDR2: LNHDA and SQIVND (reference sequence). CDR3 nucleotides: TGTGCCAGTACCGGACAGAACAATCAGCCCCAGCATTTT. Residues: CASTGQNNQPQHF.

The chain couples TRBV5-8 to TRBJ2-7, with 8 bases lining up with TRBD1. The CDR3 has 14 residues. V was clipped by 2 bases and J by 2 bases; unmatched bases: 3. Germline values: CDR1 SGHTS, CDR2 YDEGEE. The CDR3 is CASSFWDRTYEQYF. CDR3 DNA sequence: TGTGCCAGCAGCTTTTGGGACAGGACCTACGAGCAGTACTTC.

The genes are TRBV4-1 and TRBJ2-2; D ambiguous. The germline V and J ends were trimmed by 0 bases and 5 bases, with 4 bases remaining between them. Germline V gives CDR1 MGHRA, CDR2 YSYEKL. This CDR3 is built from 13 residues. The CDR3 region is CASSQERTGELFF. For the CDR3, the DNA is TGCGCCAGCAGCCAAGAGAGAACCGGGGAGCTGTTTTTT.

V usage is TRBV28 and J usage is TRBJ1-4; 7 bases fit TRBD1. CDR1 and CDR2 (germline): MDHEN, SYDVKM. This CDR3 comprises 14 residues. V was clipped by 6 bases and J by 10 bases; unmatched bases: 11. CDR3 DNA sequence: TGTGCCAGCAGGCAGACAGGGTCTGAAGGAAAACTGTTTTTT. This codes for CASRQTGSEGKLFF.

This clone was seen a handful of times. The V call is TRBV12-5, the J call TRBJ1-6, with a weak D call TRBD1 (5 bases). The length of the CDR3 is 14 residues. Germline V lookup: CDR1 LGHNT, CDR2 FRNRAP. Trimming pared 1 base from V and 9 bases from J, leaving 10 bases between. CDR3 nucleotides: TGTGCTAGTGGTTTGGGACAGTTCGGTTCACCCCTCCACTTT. Translation gives CASGLGQFGSPLHF.

The chain has TRBV7-2 and TRBJ1-2, with D perhaps matching TRBD1 (5 bases). The CDR3 sequence is 16 residues long. Germline assignment: CDR1 SGHTA and CDR2 FQGNSA. V was pared by 5 bases and J by 6 bases, with 22 bases between. CDR3 coding DNA: TGTGCCAGCAGCCCAGCGGGGGTGCCGGGGAGGGATGGCTACACCTTC. Translating it yields CASSPAGVPGRDGYTF.

This clone came up once. The chain links TRBV5-8 to TRBJ2-5, with D tentatively TRBD1 or TRBD2 (5 bases each). This CDR3 spans 15 amino acids. CDR1 is SGHTS, CDR2 YDEGEE, per germline. V gave up 5 bases and J gave up 1 base, with 15 bases separating them. CDR3 amino acids: CASRYARDGQETQYF. DNA for the CDR3: TGTGCCAGCAGGTATGCTCGGGACGGCCAAGAGACCCAGTACTTC.

This chain connects TRBV14 to TRBJ1-1; 7 bases fit TRBD1. The trim removed 7 bases at V and 10 bases at J, leaving 12 bases unmatched. Germline CDR1 SGHDN, CDR2 FVKESK. The CDR3 totals 13 residues. The CDR3 nucleotides are TGTGCCAGCAACCCTGAAGCAGGGGGGGTAGCTTTCTTT. Translated, it gives CASNPEAGGVAFF.

The chain combines TRBV6-5 with TRBJ1-4; the D gene is possibly TRBD1 (6 bases). Germline V gene lookup returns CDR1 MNHEY and CDR2 SVGAGI. CDR3 length: 14 residues. Trimming stripped 5 bases from V and 3 bases from J, with 10 bases between. CDR3 residues: CASSPGHPNEKLFF. The CDR3 DNA follows: TGTGCCAGCAGTCCGGGACACCCTAATGAAAAACTGTTTTTT.

The rearrangement uses TRBV5-1 and TRBJ2-5; TRBD2 might be the D (5 bases). The CDR3 covers 14 residues. From germline, CDR1 is SGHRS and CDR2 YFSETQ. Trimming left V 7 bases short and J 6 bases short, with 19 bases between. CDR3 amino acids: CASGPRSAGQTQYF. CDR3 nucleotide sequence: TGCGCCAGCGGTCCACGCAGCGCGGGCCAGACCCAGTACTTC.

This sequence joins TRBV11-2 and TRBJ2-3; D may match TRBD1 or TRBD2 (5 bases each). V shed 2 bases and J shed 1 base, with 13 bases lying between them. The CDR3 is 16 amino acids. Germline V lookup: CDR1 SGHAT, CDR2 FQNNGV. The CDR3 reads CASSLLRGAGTDTQYF. As DNA, the CDR3 is TGTGCCAGCAGCTTACTTCGAGGGGCGGGCACAGATACGCAGTATTTT.

CDR3 DNA sequence: TGTGCCAGCACCCCCCGCGGGGGGTACAATGAGCAGTTCTTC. Its translation is CASTPRGGYNEQFF. V gene TRBV7-2 combines with J gene TRBJ2-1; TRBD2 agrees at 8 bases. The CDR3 extends over 14 amino acids. Per germline, CDR1 SGHTA and CDR2 FQGNSA. The ends lost 7 bases at V and 4 bases at J; junction bases unmatched: 6.

The CDR3 coding sequence is TGTGCCAGCAGCTTAACAGGACAGGGGGTTACTGAAGCTTTCTTT. Amino acid sequence: CASSLTGQGVTEAFF. The V call is TRBV7-6, the J call TRBJ1-1; 10 bases fit TRBD1. After removal of 2 bases from V and 5 bases from J, the junction contained 5 bases not matched to a gene. CDR1 SGHVS and CDR2 FNYEAQ come from the germline V gene. CDR3 length: 15 amino acids. Combining the CDR3 with reference TRBV7-6 and TRBJ1-1 gives the whole variable domain GAGVSQSPRYKVTKRGQDVALRCDPISGHVSLYWYRQALGQGPEFLTYFNYEAQQDKSGLPNDRFSAERPEGSISTLTIQRTEQRDSAMYRCASSLTGQGVTEAFFGQGTRLTVV.

The genes are TRBV29-1 and TRBJ1-5; 7 bases are shared with TRBD1. With V trimmed by 6 bases and J by 8 bases, 10 bases remained unmatched. The CDR3 has 13 residues. Germline CDR1 SQVTM, CDR2 ANQGSEA. The CDR3 nucleotides read TGCAGCGTACAGGGGAGATCAGTTAAGCCCCAGCATTTT. Translation gives CSVQGRSVKPQHF.

This chain uses TRBV14 with TRBJ2-1; D not resolved. The V gene's germline CDR1 is SGHDN and CDR2 FVKESK. V was trimmed by 1 base and J by 0 bases, leaving 16 bases between them. This CDR3 has 18 amino acids. CDR3 amino acids: CASSQVSGRRTSYNEQFF. CDR3 coding DNA: TGTGCCAGCAGCCAAGTTAGTGGGCGCAGGACCTCCTACAATGAGCAGTTCTTC.

This chain links TRBV6-1 with TRBJ2-7, with D possibly matching TRBD2 (5 bases). Trimming took off 2 bases at V and 6 bases at J, with 8 bases between the two ends. The CDR3 loop spans 12 amino acids. The V gene's germline CDR1 is MNHNS and CDR2 SASEGT. The DNA for the CDR3 is TGTGCCAGCAGTGAAACGGGAACCGAGCAGTACTTC. This encodes CASSETGTEQYF.

The CDR3 loop is CASSLGRVSGNTIYF. The CDR3 DNA reads as TGTGCCAGCAGCTTAGGCAGGGTGTCTGGAAACACCATATATTTT. This sequence joins TRBV13 and TRBJ1-3; D is perhaps TRBD1 (5 bases). This CDR3 contains 15 residues. V lost 0 bases to trimming and J lost 1 base, with 7 bases between them. Germline CDR1 is PRHDT and CDR2 is FYEKMQ (reference sequence).

V is TRBV5-1 and J is TRBJ2-5; D is unclear. Trimming stripped 0 bases from V and 2 bases from J, with 14 bases between. The CDR3 has 16 amino acids. Germline CDR1 and CDR2: SGHRS and YFSETQ. CDR3 loop: CASSLVPTRFQETQYF. The CDR3 coding sequence is TGCGCCAGCAGCTTGGTTCCCACACGCTTTCAAGAGACCCAGTACTTC.

The genes are TRBV27 and TRBJ1-6; no reliable D call. CDR1 MNHEY and CDR2 SMNVEV come from the germline V gene (reference sequence). The CDR3 runs 16 residues. Between the trimmed V and J ends, which lost 5 bases and 7 bases, there was a span of 18 bases. This CDR3 is CASSQLGGNRNSPLHF. The CDR3 DNA sequence: TGTGCCAGCAGTCAACTAGGTGGTAATAGGAATTCACCCCTCCACTTT.

V gene TRBV5-4 combines with J gene TRBJ2-5; 10 bases fit TRBD2. CDR1 and CDR2 from the germline V gene are SGHNT and YYREEE (reference sequence). The CDR3 contains 15 residues. V was pared by 3 bases and J by 5 bases, with 7 bases of the junction left unmatched. This chain's CDR3 is CASSSSGGAVETQYF. Here the CDR3 DNA reads TGTGCCAGCAGCTCAAGCGGGGGGGCCGTTGAGACCCAGTACTTC.

Here the CDR3 reads CASSQQQVEQYF. The CDR3 DNA reads TGTGCCAGCAGCCAACAACAGGTCGAGCAGTACTTC. The chain carries TRBV14 and TRBJ2-7; a weak D match, TRBD1 (5 bases). The V end lost 2 bases, the J end lost 6 bases, and 8 bases lay between the germline ends. Per germline, CDR1 SGHDN and CDR2 FVKESK. The CDR3 is 12 amino acids.

This chain links TRBV29-1 with TRBJ2-7, with D unresolved. The CDR3 runs to 14 residues. The V and J ends lost 2 bases and 2 bases respectively, with 13 bases between them. Germline lookup yields CDR1 SQVTM and CDR2 ANQGSEA. The CDR3 region is CSVESKRAPYEQYF. CDR3 DNA: TGCAGCGTTGAATCCAAAAGGGCACCCTACGAGCAGTACTTC.

The chain employs TRBV6-6 and TRBJ2-7; D gene ambiguous. CDR1 and CDR2 from the germline V gene are MNHNY and SVGAGI (reference sequence). The CDR3 has 13 amino acids. Trimming left V 2 bases short and J 3 bases short, with 8 bases between. CDR3 in amino acids: CASSYGQSYEQYF. The CDR3 DNA follows: TGTGCCAGCAGTTACGGGCAGAGCTACGAGCAGTACTTC.

This clone came up a few times. The chain recombines TRBV4-3 with TRBJ2-7; D gene ambiguous. V gave up 0 bases and J gave up 7 bases, with 7 bases separating them. Germline V gene data show CDR1 as LGHNA and CDR2 as YSLEER. This CDR3 region has 12 residues. The CDR3 region is CASSQDEAEQYF. In nucleotides, the CDR3 is TGCGCCAGCAGCCAAGATGAGGCAGAGCAGTACTTC.

The chain joins TRBV5-6 to TRBJ2-7, with 8 positions matching TRBD2. V trimming: 4 bases; J trimming: 4 bases; junction bases outside the gene matches: 16. The V gene's germline CDR1 is SGHDT and CDR2 YYEEEE. The CDR3 covers 17 residues. The CDR3 bases are TGTGCCAGCAGCCTGGGAGGCGGACGACTAGCGCTGTACGAGCAGTACTTC. Translating gives CASSLGGGRLALYEQYF.